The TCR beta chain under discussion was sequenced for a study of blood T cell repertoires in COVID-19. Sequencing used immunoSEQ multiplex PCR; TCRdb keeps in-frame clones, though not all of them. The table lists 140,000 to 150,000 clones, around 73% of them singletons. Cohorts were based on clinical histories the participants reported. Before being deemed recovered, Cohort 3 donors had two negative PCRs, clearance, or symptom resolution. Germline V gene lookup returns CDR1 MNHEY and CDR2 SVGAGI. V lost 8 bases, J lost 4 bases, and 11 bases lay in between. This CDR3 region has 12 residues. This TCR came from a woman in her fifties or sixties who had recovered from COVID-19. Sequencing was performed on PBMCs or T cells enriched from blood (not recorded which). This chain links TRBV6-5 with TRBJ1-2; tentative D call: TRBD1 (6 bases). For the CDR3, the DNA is TGTGCCAGCCACACAGGGCTCTATGGCTACACCTTC. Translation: CASHTGLYGYTF.